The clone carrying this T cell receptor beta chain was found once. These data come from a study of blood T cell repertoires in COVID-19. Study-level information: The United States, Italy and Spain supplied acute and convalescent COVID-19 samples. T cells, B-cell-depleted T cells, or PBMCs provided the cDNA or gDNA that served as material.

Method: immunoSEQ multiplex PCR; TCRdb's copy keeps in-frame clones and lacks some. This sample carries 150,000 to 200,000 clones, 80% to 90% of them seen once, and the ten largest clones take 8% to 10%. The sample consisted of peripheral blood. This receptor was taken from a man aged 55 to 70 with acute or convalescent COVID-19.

Written as DNA, the CDR3 is TGCGCCAGCAGCCCTGGATATCGGGACAGTCGCAAGCGGACCCAGTACTTC. Translation: CASSPGYRDSRKRTQYF. V is TRBV5-1 and J is TRBJ2-5, with 7 positions matching TRBD1. The CDR3 spans 17 residues. CDR1 SGHRS and CDR2 YFSETQ come from the germline V gene. Trimming removed 4 bases from V and 7 bases from J; junction bases left unmatched: 19.